This T cell receptor (beta chain) was sequenced during a study of identical twins. The CDR3 is made up of 15 amino acids. V lost 9 bases and J lost 2; bases outside the gene matches: 11. The germline gives CDR1 WSHSY, CDR2 SAAADI. TCRdb ran MiXCR on the 5' RACE reads and lists one entry per CDR3 protein. The data hold around 240,000 distinct CDR3 sequences, with over 9.5% observed a single time. The TCR originated in a man between 50 and 59 years old in good health. Material for sequencing was memory T cells sorted from blood. The chain recombines TRBV10-2 with TRBJ2-3; 7 bases map to TRBD2. The CDR3 here is CASRGVRGDTDTQYF. The CDR3 bases are TGCGCCAGTAGAGGGGTCCGGGGGGACACAGATACGCAGTATTTT.